A selection of T cell receptor beta chains follows, all from one sample in a study of blood T cell repertoires in COVID-19. Sequencing used immunoSEQ multiplex PCR; TCRdb keeps in-frame clones, though not all of them. The repertoire holds roughly 140,000 clones, with under 85% as singletons. Sequences were obtained from peripheral blood. The source is a man in his fifties with active or convalescent COVID-19. CDR3s include the opening cysteine and the closing phenylalanine or tryptophan. D genes are given only for firm matches. Not all rows give a size; the values are once, few, many and, for expanded clones, a class.

clone_size	v_call	j_call	d_call	cdr3_length	cdr3_nt	cdr3_aa
many	TRBV7-6	TRBJ2-3	TRBD2	15	TGTGCCAGCAGCTCGCTAGCGGGAGGTGGAGATACGCAGTATTTT	CASSSLAGGGDTQYF
-	TRBV19	TRBJ2-1	-	12	TGTGCCAGTAGTATCCCCCGAAGCGAGCAGTTCTTC	CASSIPRSEQFF
-	TRBV4-2	TRBJ2-1	TRBD2	16	TGTGCCAGCAGCCAAGTGTTTCTAGCGGGAGACAATGAGCAGTTCTTC	CASSQVFLAGDNEQFF
-	TRBV28	TRBJ2-3	TRBD2	16	TGTGCCAGCAGTTTCCAGAGCGGGAGTTTCACAGATACGCAGTATTTT	CASSFQSGSFTDTQYF
-	TRBV24-1	TRBJ1-5	-	11	TGTGCCACCAGAGAGAATCAGCCCCAGCATTTT	CATRENQPQHF
-	TRBV5-6	TRBJ2-1	TRBD2	17	TGTGCCAGCAGCGGTCAGAGTAGCGGGAGGGTCGTGGATGAGCAGTTCTTC	CASSGQSSGRVVDEQFF
-	TRBV27	TRBJ2-7	TRBD1	13	TGTGCCAGCGGGGACAGGGGTCCTTACGAGCAGTACTTC	CASGDRGPYEQYF
-	TRBV3-1/TRBV3-2	TRBJ2-1	TRBD2	15	TGTGCCAGCAGACGTAGACTAGCGGGAAGCAATGAGCAGTTCTTC	CASRRRLAGSNEQFF
-	TRBV5-1	TRBJ2-7	TRBD2	16	TGCGCCAGCAGCTGGGGACTAGCGGGAGAAGGCCACGAGCAGTACTTC	CASSWGLAGEGHEQYF
-	TRBV9	TRBJ1-1	TRBD1	15	TGTGCCAGCAGCGCCAAGCGGACAGGGGTAACTGAAGCTTTCTTT	CASSAKRTGVTEAFF
-	TRBV30	TRBJ2-7	-	12	TGTGCCTGGAGTAAACAGGGTTACGAGCAGTACTTC	CAWSKQGYEQYF
-	TRBV30	TRBJ1-1	TRBD1	16	TGTGCCTGGAACGGGGCGAAGGGGGCGATGAACACTGAAGCTTTCTTT	CAWNGAKGAMNTEAFF
-	TRBV11-2	TRBJ2-2	-	14	TGTGCCAGCAGCTTATCAGGATTCACCGGGGAGCTGTTTTTT	CASSLSGFTGELFF
-	TRBV6-1	TRBJ1-2	TRBD1	14	TGTGCCAGCAGTGAAGGGTCAGGGGGCTTTGGCTACACCTTC	CASSEGSGGFGYTF
-	TRBV4-1	TRBJ2-1	TRBD2	16	TGCGCCAGCAGCCAAGCTTCGGGACTAGCCTACAATGAGCAGTTCTTC	CASSQASGLAYNEQFF
-	TRBV28	TRBJ1-2	-	14	TGTGCCAGCAGCCCCGCGAAGCCTCCCTATGGCTACACCTTC	CASSPAKPPYGYTF
once	TRBV27	TRBJ1-4	TRBD1	14	TGTGCCAGCAGTTTAGGACAGGGTGGTGAAAAACTGTTTTTT	CASSLGQGGEKLFF
-	TRBV25-1	TRBJ2-2	-	15	TGTGCCAGCAGTGTAGGGGCAGGGAACACCGGGGAGCTGTTTTTT	CASSVGAGNTGELFF
few	TRBV10-2	TRBJ1-5	-	13	TGCGCCAGCAGTGAGGGCAACAATCAGCCCCAGCATTTT	CASSEGNNQPQHF
-	TRBV2	TRBJ1-5	-	14	TGTGCCAGCAGTGAGAGGCGACGGGATCAGCCCCAGCATTTT	CASSERRRDQPQHF
-	TRBV4-1	TRBJ2-2	TRBD2	16	TGCGCCAGCAGCCGACTAGCGGGAGGAAACACCGGGGAGCTGTTTTTT	CASSRLAGGNTGELFF
few	TRBV15	TRBJ2-3	TRBD1	16	TGTGCCACCAGCCCCGGGACAGGTCCTCTAGCGGATACGCAGTATTTT	CATSPGTGPLADTQYF
-	TRBV15	TRBJ2-1	-	14	TGTGCCACCAATAGGCCGGGAGAGAACAATGAGCAGTTCTTC	CATNRPGENNEQFF
-	TRBV10-3	TRBJ1-5	-	15	TGTGCCATCAGTGAGGGAGGACGGTCGAATCAGCCCCAGCATTTT	CAISEGGRSNQPQHF
-	TRBV9	TRBJ2-1	-	15	TGTGCCAGCAGCGTAGTCGGGAGCTCCTACAATGAGCAGTTCTTC	CASSVVGSSYNEQFF
once	TRBV27	TRBJ1-1	TRBD1	13	TGTGCCAGCAGTTTCCCAGGGGGAGCTGAAGCTTTCTTT	CASSFPGGAEAFF
once	TRBV28	TRBJ2-7	TRBD2	12	TGTGCCAGCAGAGCGGGAGGATACGAGCAGTACTTC	CASRAGGYEQYF
-	TRBV19	TRBJ2-5	-	14	TGTGCCAGTATTAAAACAGGGTCGGGGGAGACCCAGTACTTC	CASIKTGSGETQYF
-	TRBV29-1	TRBJ2-3	-	16	TGCAGCGTTGAAGTTCAGGGGCGACGAACATCGGATACGCAGTATTTT	CSVEVQGRRTSDTQYF
-	TRBV3-1/TRBV3-2	TRBJ1-2	-	12	TGTGCCAGCACCCCGACAGGCGGTGGCTACACCTTC	CASTPTGGGYTF
few	TRBV13	TRBJ2-1	-	13	TGTGCCAGCAGCACCGGGACTTTCAATGAGCAGTTCTTC	CASSTGTFNEQFF
-	TRBV28	TRBJ1-2	-	14	TGTGCCAGCAGTTTATTCAGGGTGGACTATGGCTACACCTTC	CASSLFRVDYGYTF
-	TRBV10-1	TRBJ2-7	-	13	TGCGCCACCCCCCGGGTTAGGTCCTACGAGCAGTACTTC	CATPRVRSYEQYF